This is a list of T cell receptor beta chains from one sample in a study of T cell responses to AZD1222 COVID-19 vaccine. Assay: immunoSEQ multiplex PCR; the TCRdb copy retains only in-frame clones and omits some. The data hold some 180,000 clones, with around nine tenths observed a single time. Sequencing used peripheral blood, obtained on day 0 of AZD1222 vaccination. Receptors were obtained from an adult in good health. CDR3s include the opening cysteine and the closing phenylalanine or tryptophan. A D gene is named only where the DNA matches it firmly. A row's size may be missing; if present it is once, few, many or a size class.

abundance	j_gene	v_gene	d_gene	CDR3nt	CDR3aa
NA	TRBJ1-1	TRBV5-1	TRBD1	TGCGCCAGCAGCGTAAACAGGGGAGGGGACACTGAAGCTTTCTTT	CASSVNRGGDTEAFF
NA	TRBJ1-5	TRBV5-1	NA	TGCGCCAGCAGTCTGGGACCCGGGGGCAATCAGCCCCAGCATTTT	CASSLGPGGNQPQHF
NA	TRBJ1-2	TRBV30	TRBD1	TGTGCCTGGAGTCCGGGACAGGGGGGGAGTGGCTACACCTTC	CAWSPGQGGSGYTF
NA	TRBJ1-5	TRBV5-1	NA	TGCGCCAGCAGCTTGGAACGGAATAGCAATCAGCCCCAGCATTTT	CASSLERNSNQPQHF
NA	TRBJ1-2	TRBV18	TRBD1	TGTGCCTGCTCACCAGAGACAGGGGGCTCTGGCTACACCTTC	CACSPETGGSGYTF
NA	TRBJ2-5	TRBV7-8	TRBD2	TGTGCCAGCAGCTTCAGCCTAGCGGGCTTGGAAGAGACCCAGTACTTC	CASSFSLAGLEETQYF
NA	TRBJ2-5	TRBV7-9	TRBD2	TGTGCCAGCAGCCTCCCGGGACTAGCAAAAGAGACCCAGTACTTC	CASSLPGLAKETQYF
NA	TRBJ2-1	TRBV19	NA	TGTGCCAGTAGTATAGATCAGGGACGCTCCTACAATGAGCAGTTCTTC	CASSIDQGRSYNEQFF
few	TRBJ1-2	TRBV6-5	NA	TGTGCCAGCAGTTACTCGGAAGGGTTCTATGGCTACACCTTC	CASSYSEGFYGYTF
NA	TRBJ1-6	TRBV9	TRBD1	TGTGCCAGCAGCGTAGAGGGGACAGGGCGTTCACCCCTCCACTTT	CASSVEGTGRSPLHF